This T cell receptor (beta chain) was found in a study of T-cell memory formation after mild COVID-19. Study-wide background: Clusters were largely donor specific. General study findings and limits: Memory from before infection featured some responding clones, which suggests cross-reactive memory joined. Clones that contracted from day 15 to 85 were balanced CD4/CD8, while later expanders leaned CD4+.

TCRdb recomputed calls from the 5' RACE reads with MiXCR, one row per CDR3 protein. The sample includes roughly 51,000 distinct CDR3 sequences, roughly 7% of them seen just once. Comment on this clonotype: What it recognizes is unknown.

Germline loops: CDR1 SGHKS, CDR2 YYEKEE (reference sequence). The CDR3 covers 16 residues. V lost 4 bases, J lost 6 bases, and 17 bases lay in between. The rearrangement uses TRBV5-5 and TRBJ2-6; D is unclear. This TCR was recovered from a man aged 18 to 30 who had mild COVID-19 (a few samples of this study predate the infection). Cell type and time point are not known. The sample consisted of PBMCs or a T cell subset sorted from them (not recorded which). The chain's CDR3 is CASSHARLAEANVLTF. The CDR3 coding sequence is TGTGCCAGCAGCCATGCCCGACTGGCAGAGGCCAACGTCCTGACTTTC.